The 26 T cell receptor beta chains below were found in one sample sequenced in a study of blood T cell repertoires in COVID-19. The repertoire was sequenced with immunoSEQ multiplex PCR; TCRdb's copy has only in-frame clones and lacks some. In the table there are about 60,000 clones, about 88% of which are singletons. The material sequenced was peripheral blood. Source of these receptors: a man between 70 and 80 years old with acute or convalescent COVID-19.

This clone appeared a few times. The rearrangement uses TRBV7-9 and TRBJ2-7, with TRBD2 matching 7 bases. Germline V gene data show CDR1 as SEHNR and CDR2 as FQNEAQ (reference sequence). The CDR3 runs 15 residues. J lost 3 bases, V lost 3 bases, and 8 bases had no gene match. The CDR3 sequence is CASSFGLGPLYEQYF. The CDR3 nucleotides read TGTGCCAGCAGCTTCGGACTAGGCCCCCTCTACGAGCAGTACTTC.

The chain links TRBV7-7 to TRBJ2-2; 10 bases line up with TRBD1. V lost 5 bases, J lost 3 bases, and 3 bases stayed unmatched. CDR3 size: 15 residues. Per the germline V gene, CDR1 is SSHAT and CDR2 is FNYEAQ (reference sequence). CDR3 nucleotide sequence: TGTGCCAGCAGCCCGACAGGGGGCCACACCGGGGAGCTGTTTTTT. This gives the protein CASSPTGGHTGELFF.

A remark on this clone: This sample also contains other DNA sequences that code for the same CDR3. This rearrangement joins TRBV27 to TRBJ1-2, with TRBD1 as a possible D gene (6 bases). V was clipped by 3 bases and J by 5 bases, with 10 bases between them. The CDR3 loop spans 13 amino acids. In germline, CDR1 is MNHEY, CDR2 SMNVEV (reference sequence). The DNA of the CDR3 is TGTGCCAGCAGTTTCAGGGGTGGGTATGGCTACACCTTC. Translated, it gives CASSFRGGYGYTF.

This chain joins TRBV3-1 (or the pseudogene TRBV3-2) and TRBJ2-5, with TRBD2 matching 15 bases. There are 16 residues in the CDR3. V trimming: 3 bases; J trimming: 7 bases; junction bases outside the gene matches: 6. Germline V gives CDR1 LGHDT, CDR2 YNNKEL (reference sequence). The CDR3 bases are TGTGCCAGCAGCCAGGGGACTAGCGGGGGGTACGGGACCCAGTACTTC. Translation: CASSQGTSGGYGTQYF.

The V call is TRBV6-5, the J call TRBJ1-3, with 9 bases aligning to TRBD1. The germline V gene encodes CDR1 MNHEY and CDR2 SVGAGI. The CDR3 has 14 amino acids. After removal of 6 bases from V and 2 bases from J, the junction contained 2 bases not matched to a gene. The CDR3 nucleotides are TGTGCCAGCAGCCGGGACAGGGCTGGAAACACCATATATTTT. Protein: CASSRDRAGNTIYF.

This chain joins TRBV5-6 and TRBJ1-2, with TRBD1 matching 8 bases. CDR3 length: 13 residues. V trimming: 4 bases; J trimming: 4 bases; junction bases outside the gene matches: 3. CDR1 and CDR2 from the germline V gene are SGHDT and YYEEEE. The CDR3 bases are TGTGCCAGCAGCATCGACAGGGGCTATGGCTACACCTTC. Amino acids: CASSIDRGYGYTF.

This chain uses TRBV25-1 with TRBJ1-6, with 8 bases matching TRBD1. Germline CDR1 and CDR2: MGHDK and SYGVNS. V was clipped by 9 bases and J by 9 bases; unmatched bases: 10. This CDR3 comprises 14 residues. CDR3 loop: CARKPGQVCSPLHF. DNA for the CDR3: TGTGCCAGAAAGCCGGGACAGGTATGTTCACCCCTCCACTTT. The complete variable domain, with remaining parts taken from reference TRBV25-1 and TRBJ1-6, reads EADIYQTPRYLVIGTGKKITLECSQTMGHDKMYWYQQDPGMELHLIHYSYGVNSTEKGDLSSESTVSRIRTEHFPLTLESARPSHTSQYLCARKPGQVCSPLHFGNGTRLTVT.

The chain employs TRBV7-8 and TRBJ2-5; D unclear. Trimming removed 1 base at V and 4 bases at J, with 13 bases between. The V gene's germline CDR1 is SGHVS and CDR2 FQNEAQ. CDR3 length: 15 amino acids. The CDR3, as DNA: TGTGCCAGCAGCTTAGTTGTATTGCCGGGAGAGACCCAGTACTTC. Translated: CASSLVVLPGETQYF.

To note about this clone: Different DNA sequences within this sample yield the same CDR3. The chain links TRBV20-1 to TRBJ1-1; D is unresolved. Trimming took 1 base from V and 8 from J, leaving 8 bases between them. The CDR3 totals 11 residues. Germline V gene lookup returns CDR1 DFQATT and CDR2 SNEGSKA (reference sequence). The CDR3 DNA reads as TGCAGTGCTAGAGGGATGAGGGAAGCTTTCTTT. Its protein is CSARGMREAFF.

This clone was counted once. The CDR3 DNA reads TGTGCCAGCTCACCGGGCAGGGTGAGCTCTGGAAACACCATATATTTT. This codes for CASSPGRVSSGNTIYF. The rearrangement uses TRBV18 and TRBJ1-3; D may be TRBD1 (5 bases). The germline gives CDR1 KGHSH, CDR2 LQKENI. V was cut by 3 bases and J by 0 bases, with 12 bases left in between. The length of the CDR3 is 16 residues.

CDR3 region: CASSVGQGLEAFF. CDR3 bases: TGTGCCAGCAGCGTCGGACAGGGCCTTGAAGCTTTCTTT. This rearrangement joins TRBV12-3 or TRBV12-4 to TRBJ1-1; 8 nucleotides line up with TRBD1. This CDR3 spans 13 amino acids. Losses at the gene ends were 6 bases for V and 7 bases for J; bases not matched to a gene: 7.

A note on this clone: The sample carries other DNA sequences with the same CDR3. This chain uses TRBV5-1 with TRBJ1-5; no clear D. Germline V gene data show CDR1 as SGHRS and CDR2 as YFSETQ. The V end lost 0 bases, the J end lost 3 bases, and 7 bases lay between the germline ends. The CDR3 is made up of 14 amino acids. The CDR3 region is CASSLAGNNQPQHF. For the CDR3, the DNA is TGCGCCAGCAGCTTGGCCGGGAACAATCAGCCCCAGCATTTT.

This clone was seen a handful of times. The chain employs TRBV27 and TRBJ2-7, with D perhaps matching TRBD2 (6 bases). Germline V gene sequence: CDR1 MNHEY, CDR2 SMNVEV (reference sequence). The CDR3 is 13 amino acids. Trimming shortened V by 5 bases and J by 6 bases, and 14 bases separated the two germline ends. As DNA, the CDR3 is TGTGCCAGCAGTCCCCGGGGGATCGTCGAGCAGTACTTC. Translation: CASSPRGIVEQYF.

The rearrangement links TRBV27 to TRBJ2-1; D may be TRBD2 (6 bases). This CDR3 comprises 14 residues. The V gene lost 3 bases and the J gene lost 6 bases, with 12 bases spanning the gap. Germline V gene data show CDR1 as MNHEY and CDR2 as SMNVEV (reference sequence). DNA for the CDR3: TGTGCCAGCAGTTTGCGGAGGGAAGGCAATGAGCAGTTCTTC. Amino acids: CASSLRREGNEQFF.

The gene calls are TRBV21-1 and TRBJ2-2; TRBD1 reflects the table's D call only, with no check against the DNA. TRBV21-1 corresponds to a pseudogene. The CDR3 consists of 18 residues. DNA of the CDR3: TGTGCCAGCAGCCGTAAAGCCTGGACAGGGCCGGGCACCGGGGAGCTGTTTTTT. The encoded protein is CASSRKAWTGPGTGELFF.

This clone has just a few counts. The chain is built from TRBV11-2 and TRBJ1-1; D is possibly TRBD1 (5 bases). CDR3 size: 13 residues. The germline V gene has CDR1 SGHAT and CDR2 FQNNGV. V lost 4 bases and J lost 8, with 14 bases in between. CDR3 nucleotide sequence: TGTGCCAGCAGCTGGGAACAGGCCCGGGAAGCTTTCTTT. Amino acid sequence: CASSWEQAREAFF.

The chain carries TRBV6-5 and TRBJ2-1; 7 bases match TRBD1. From germline, CDR1 is MNHEY and CDR2 SVGAGI. V trimming: 3 bases; J trimming: 12 bases; junction bases outside the gene matches: 8. The CDR3 runs to 13 residues. DNA of the CDR3: TGTGCCAGCAGTTATCGGGACAGAATCGTGCAGTTCTTC. It specifies CASSYRDRIVQFF.

The chain combines TRBV19 with TRBJ2-3, with TRBD1 matching 7 bases. Germline V gene sequence: CDR1 LNHDA, CDR2 SQIVND (reference sequence). V shed 1 base and J 4 bases; nucleotides not matched to a gene: 5. This CDR3 is 15 amino acids long. For the CDR3, the DNA is TGTGCCAGTAGTATAGTTAAGGGGGCCCCAGATACGCAGTATTTT. Translated: CASSIVKGAPDTQYF. Based on the CDR3 plus reference TRBV19 and TRBJ2-3, the full variable domain is DGGITQSPKYLFRKEGQNVTLSCEQNLNHDAMYWYRQDPGQGLRLIYYSQIVNDFQKGDIAEGYSVSREKKESFPLTVTSAQKNPTAFYLCASSIVKGAPDTQYFGPGTRLTVL.

The chain is built from TRBV5-6 and TRBJ2-1; TRBD2 agrees at 8 bases. The CDR3 length is 16 residues. Germline loops: CDR1 SGHDT, CDR2 YYEEEE. V lost 1 base, J lost 3 bases, and 6 bases stayed unmatched. The CDR3 loop is CASSLLKLAVYNEQFF. CDR3 nucleotide sequence: TGTGCCAGCAGCTTGTTGAAACTAGCGGTCTACAATGAGCAGTTCTTC.

V gene TRBV5-4 combines with J gene TRBJ1-1; D is possibly TRBD1 (6 bases). The CDR3 runs 17 residues. Trimming shortened V by 3 bases and J by 0 bases, and 18 bases separated the two germline ends. Looked up from germline, CDR1 is SGHNT and CDR2 is YYREEE (reference sequence). CDR3 amino acids: CASSSRAGQPMNTEAFF. The CDR3 DNA reads as TGTGCCAGCAGCTCGAGAGCCGGACAGCCTATGAACACTGAAGCTTTCTTT. Drawing the rest from reference TRBV5-4 and TRBJ1-1, the complete variable domain is ETGVTQSPTHLIKTRGQQVTLRCSSQSGHNTVSWYQQALGQGPQFIFQYYREEENGRGNFPPRFSGLQFPNYSSELNVNALELDDSALYLCASSSRAGQPMNTEAFFGQGTRLTVV.

The rearrangement joins TRBV28 to TRBJ1-1; D is unclear. The germline V and J ends were trimmed by 1 base and 1 base, with 4 bases remaining between them. The CDR3 totals 13 residues. Looked up from germline, CDR1 is MDHEN and CDR2 is SYDVKM. The CDR3 DNA follows: TGTGCCAGCAGTTTATTAGCGAACACTGAAGCTTTCTTT. Protein product: CASSLLANTEAFF.

The chain couples TRBV14 to TRBJ2-7, with TRBD1 as a possible D gene (5 bases). V was cut by 2 bases and J by 3 bases, with 5 bases left in between. The CDR3 contains 12 residues. CDR1 is SGHDN and CDR2 is FVKESK in the germline V gene. In DNA form, the CDR3 reads TGTGCCAGCAGCCAACAGGGCTACGAGCAGTACTTC. Its protein is CASSQQGYEQYF. Combining the CDR3 with reference TRBV14 and TRBJ2-7 gives the whole variable domain EAGVTQFPSHSVIEKGQTVTLRCDPISGHDNLYWYRRVMGKEIKFLLHFVKESKQDESGMPNNRFLAERTGGTYSTLKVQPAELEDSGVYFCASSQQGYEQYFGPGTRLTVT.

This chain connects TRBV27 to TRBJ1-2, with D perhaps matching TRBD1 (5 bases). Trimming took 6 bases from V and 4 from J, leaving 9 bases between them. Germline V gives CDR1 MNHEY, CDR2 SMNVEV (reference sequence). This CDR3 has 12 amino acids. The CDR3 loop is CASRQGLYGYTF. The DNA of the CDR3 is TGTGCCAGCAGGCAGGGACTCTATGGCTACACCTTC.

The CDR3 reads CASRHHQGTMGSPLHF. The CDR3 nucleotides read TGTGCCAGCAGACATCATCAGGGTACAATGGGTTCACCCCTCCACTTT. This chain connects TRBV7-2 to TRBJ1-6; a weak D match, TRBD1 (5 bases). CDR1 SGHTA and CDR2 FQGNSA come from the germline V gene. The length of the CDR3 is 16 residues. The V end lost 6 bases, the J end lost 9 bases, and 21 bases lay between the germline ends. Full variable domain (missing parts from reference TRBV7-2 and TRBJ1-6): GAGVSQSPSNKVTEKGKDVELRCDPISGHTALYWYRQSLGQGLEFLIYFQGNSAPDKSGLPSDRFSAERTGGSVSTLTIQRTQQEDSAVYLCASRHHQGTMGSPLHFGNGTRLTVT.

This sequence joins TRBV23-1 and TRBJ2-5; D is undetermined. TRBV23-1 is classed as an ORF, of uncertain function. This CDR3 has 17 amino acids. Trimming shortened V by 1 base and J by 5 bases, and 20 bases separated the two germline ends. CDR3 residues: CASSQWAWAGFSETQYF. DNA of the CDR3: TGCGCCAGCAGTCAATGGGCATGGGCAGGTTTTTCGGAGACCCAGTACTTC.

This chain uses TRBV10-3 with TRBJ2-1; TRBD2 aligns across 15 bases. The V and J ends lost 5 bases and 7 bases, in that order; junction bases with no gene match: 3. CDR1 ENHRY and CDR2 SYGVKD come from the germline V gene. The CDR3 runs 15 residues. This CDR3 reads CAISTGTSGGNEQFF. As DNA, the CDR3 is TGTGCCATCAGTACCGGGACTAGCGGGGGGAATGAGCAGTTCTTC.